Listed here are 2 T cell receptor beta chains from one sample, sequenced in a study of blood T cells in healthy people across ages. Through a sample-barcoded 5' primer and a J-beta primer mix, a second PCR was run for roughly 6 to 12 cycles. From the 5' RACE reads, TCRdb called clonotypes with MiXCR, one entry per CDR3 protein. This table holds 600,000 or so distinct CDR3 sequences, 25% to 30% found once. The specimen sequenced was blood. These receptors were taken from a woman over 75 in good health.

The table lists this clonotype with many counts. V usage is TRBV5-1 and J usage is TRBJ1-2; TRBD1 might be the D (6 bases). The CDR3 has 15 amino acids. V lost 0 bases and J 4 bases, leaving 13 bases between the germline ends. Germline V CDR1 and CDR2: SGHRS, YFSETQ. CDR3 amino acids: CASSLGGGLAYGYTF. The CDR3, as DNA: TGCGCCAGCAGCTTGGGGGGGGGCCTCGCCTATGGCTACACCTTC.

This clonotype showed up many times. The chain has TRBV20-1 and TRBJ1-5; the D is unclear. The CDR3 is made up of 15 amino acids. Germline CDR1 DFQATT, CDR2 SNEGSKA (reference sequence). Trimming removed 0 bases from V and 0 bases from J, with 9 bases in between. The CDR3 reads CSARDSGSSNQPQHF. CDR3 sequence (DNA): TGCAGTGCTAGAGATTCGGGAAGTAGCAATCAGCCCCAGCATTTT.